The TCR beta chain under discussion was sequenced for a study of blood T cell repertoires in COVID-19. About the study: The United States, Italy and Spain provided the acute and convalescent COVID-19 samples. T cells, B-cell-depleted T cells, or PBMCs supplied cDNA or gDNA.

TCRdb's copy holds only in-frame clones and misses some; the assay was immunoSEQ multiplex PCR. The sample contains tens of thousands of clones, roughly 90% of which appear only once. The sequencing input was peripheral blood. This clonotype was sampled from a man older than 75 with acute or convalescent COVID-19.

The CDR3 loop reads CASSLFRTESNTGELFF. The DNA for the CDR3 is TGTGCCAGCAGTTTGTTTAGGACAGAATCGAACACCGGGGAGCTGTTTTTT. The chain couples TRBV27 to TRBJ2-2; tentatively, D is TRBD1 (6 bases). The CDR3 runs to 17 residues. The germline V gene has CDR1 MNHEY and CDR2 SMNVEV (reference sequence). The V and J ends lost 3 bases and 0 bases respectively, with 14 bases between them.